This T cell receptor (beta chain) was identified during a study of blood T cell repertoires in COVID-19 (dated by TCRdb to about 2020). For the study in its entirety: Collaborator samples came from the United States, Italy and Spain and covered acute and convalescent phases of COVID-19. Subjects who had been exposed to COVID-19, were actively infected with it, or had recovered from it provided the deeply sampled blood TCRbeta repertoires that made up the dataset. HLA class I and class II types, where available, came from metadata supplied by the sample provider rather than from assay-based typing. The material from the prospective study consisted of cDNA or gDNA derived from T cells, B-cell-depleted T cells, or PBMCs. The repertoires were released in a freely available public database intended as a resource for research on the immune response to SARS-CoV-2. Samples came from the ongoing ImmuneRACE study (first 160 participants) plus 1,254 subjects from 6 global collaborators. Sample metadata almost always included a de-identified subject ID, COVID-19 status, age in years and sex. Here is what the overall study found, with its caveats: Clinical and demographic metadata were provided uncurated, with the amount varying by source and participant.

Details on this clone: Its cognate antigen has yet to be identified. It has no much larger one-base neighbor in the sample; base qualities were not kept.

One collaborating source in Seattle enrolled patients during active infection and followed them longitudinally through the course of disease. Whole blood was collected in K2EDTA tubes by collaborating institutions according to the institutions' own protocols. For TCRbeta analysis, collaborators shipped samples as frozen whole blood, isolated PBMCs, or DNA extracted from either of those sample types. The immunoSEQ Assay, a bias-controlled multiplex PCR, was used to amplify TCRbeta CDR3 regions from genomic DNA. Per the authors' processing: The number of nucleated cells in each sample was estimated by amplification of reference gene primers within the assay. To quantify the absolute abundance of each unique TCRbeta CDR3 rearrangement, sequence reads were collapsed and filtered. For each sample, productive Simpson clonality was calculated by taking the square root of Simpson's diversity index across productive rearrangements. What TCRdb holds here is the immuneACCESS table cut down to in-frame rearrangements. Part of the clones is not present; checked against another copy, under half of the missing clones reflect an unresolved V gene, and the others are unexplained. V, J and clone size derive from that table, while D and trimming were established from the DNA sequence. The sample yields fewer than 300,000 clones; more than 85% were counted once. 2.2% of the sample is taken by the ten largest.

CDR1 and CDR2 are drawn from the germline V gene (reference sequence): MNHNY, SVGAGI. The CDR3 contains 14 residues, cysteine and phenylalanine counted. Solely the CDR3 DNA is kept, with 42 bases framed from the first base. The V end loses 6 bases and the J end loses 4 bases, and a stretch of 13 bases separates them. The chain links TRBV6-6 with TRBJ1-5; TRBD1 is a weak D gene call, 6 bases matching. This sequence was found in a woman in her twenties or thirties with COVID-19, enrolled during active disease. The sequencing input was peripheral blood. The CDR3 protein sequence reads: CASSDRSTNQPQHF. The nucleotide sequence is TGTGCCAGCAGCGACAGGTCTACTAATCAGCCCCAGCATTTT.